This entry describes one T cell receptor (beta chain). This clonotype was observed a few times. Its antigen is unknown. No much larger clonotype is one base removed from it; base qualities were not supplied. PBMCs were isolated by Ficoll-Paque density gradient centrifugation. Instrument on record: Illumina NovaSeq 6000. Using 5'RACE with constant-segment primers, TCRalpha and TCRbeta cDNA libraries were constructed, with sample barcodes and unique molecular identifiers added in the process. Trizol reagent was used to extract RNA from every sample. Libraries were amplified in two PCR steps, with a second sample barcode and Illumina TruSeq adapters added in the second step. Sequencing of the libraries was done on an Illumina NovaSeq, producing 2 x 150 bp paired-end reads. The authors' analysis ran thus. The reads were demultiplexed and collapsed into UMI-guided consensus sequences using migec v1.2.7. Using mixcr v2.1.11, UMI consensuses were aligned to TRA and TRB V and J templates and then assembled into clonotypes. A clonotype was counted as expanded or contracted only when both edgeR and NoisET called the clonotype significant, with the noise models trained on biological replicates. For edgeR calls, the thresholds were a false discovery rate-adjusted p below 0.01 and a log2 fold-change of 1. As an exploratory analysis of dynamics, PCA with hierarchical clustering was applied to max-normalized trajectories of the 1000 most abundant clonotypes. Separately sequenced CD4+ and CD8+ repertoires were used to assign the CD4 or CD8 phenotype of responding clones. TCRdb redid the processing of the public reads, applying fastp at Q25 and MiXCR, and retained in-frame beta chains. CDR3 protein sequences are deduplicated, and each keeps its most common genes and DNA. For this entry, the V and J calls and clone size follow TCRdb and not the study's own pipeline. This sample lists more than 200,000 distinct CDR3 sequences; roughly 17% were detected once. The ten largest clones represent around 3.7% of the sample.

The entry originates in a study of T-cell memory formation after mild COVID-19 (dated by TCRdb to about 2021). As for the study more broadly: TCR sequence clusters from the two donors were largely donor specific. Longitudinal TCRalpha and TCRbeta repertoire sequencing tracked T-cell clones expanding and contracting after mild COVID-19 in a couple of donors. Two young, previously healthy adult volunteers, one female and one male, were included in the cohort.

The V end gives up 3 bases and the J end 6 bases, leaving 6 bases in the junction not matched to a gene. Inclusive of the bounding cysteine and phenylalanine, the CDR3 is 15 residues long. The CDR3 DNA has 45 bases and is translated from base 1. Looking up the germline V gene yields CDR1 SGHTA and CDR2 FQGNSA. Points the paper makes about the study in general: Some responding clones were detected in pre-infection memory, suggesting pre-existing cross-reactive memory T cells joined the SARS-CoV-2 response. Contracting CD4+ clones were located mainly in the CM and EM memory subsets, whereas CD8+ clones were found to be enriched in EMRA. Whether the second-wave clones peaking on day 37 were SARS-CoV-2 specific was not confirmed. The study included only a couple of mild cases, and larger cohorts that include severe cases with pre-infection samples were judged to be necessary. From day 15 to 85, contracting clones showed balanced CD4/CD8 phenotypes, whereas a second wave of clones that expanded from day 15 to 37 leaned towards CD4+.

Sequencing was performed on PBMCs or a T cell subset sorted from them (not recorded which). In this chain, TRBV7-2 is recombined with TRBJ1-4; the central 8 bases match TRBD1. The receptor was derived from a man between 18 and 35 years old who had mild COVID-19 (a few samples of this study predate the infection). The sample titles of this study are shuffled in the database, so cell type and time point are left out; the donor was told from shared clones. The DNA sequence is TGTGCCAGCAGCTTGGCCACAGGGGGTGATGAAAAACTGTTTTTT. This translates into CASSLATGGDEKLFF.